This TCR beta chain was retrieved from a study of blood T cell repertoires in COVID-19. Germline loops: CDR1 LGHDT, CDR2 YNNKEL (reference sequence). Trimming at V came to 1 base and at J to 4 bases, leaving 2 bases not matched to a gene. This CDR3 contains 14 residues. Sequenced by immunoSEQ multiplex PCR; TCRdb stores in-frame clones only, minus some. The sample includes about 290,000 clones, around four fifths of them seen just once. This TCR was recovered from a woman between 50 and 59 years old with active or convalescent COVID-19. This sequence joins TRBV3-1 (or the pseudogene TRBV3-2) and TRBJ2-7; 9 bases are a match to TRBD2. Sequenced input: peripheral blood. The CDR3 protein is CASSQVAGVYEQYF. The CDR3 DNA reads TGTGCCAGCAGCCAAGTAGCGGGAGTGTACGAGCAGTACTTC.